The present T cell receptor beta chain was sequenced within a study of regulatory T cells in long-lasting Graves disease. Looking at the study overall: Persistence in Graves' disease required over 5 years of antithyroid drugs plus positive TSH receptor antibodies. General study findings and limits: Fewer public clonotypes were shared by new patients (just under 1,000) than by persistent patients (roughly 2,600).

The CDR3 is 10 residues long. V dropped 10 bases and J dropped 4 bases, with 5 bases sitting between them. Germline values: CDR1 MDHEN, CDR2 SYDVKM. Through Arm-PCR of CDR3 regions and iRepertoire HTBI primers, TCR beta libraries were built. TCRdb passed the multiplex PCR reads through MiXCR, listing each CDR3 protein once. The sample yields some 450,000 distinct CDR3 sequences, around a quarter seen once. This clonotype was counted only a few times. As yet, its antigen is unknown. Time point here: persistent/refractory GD, antithyroid drugs over 5 years with positive TRAb. The TCR library was prepared using RNA isolated from PBMCs.

The TCR sequence derives from a female donor with Graves disease. The gene calls are TRBV28 and TRBJ1-3; D ambiguous. The sample in question was peripheral blood mononuclear cells (PBMCs), obtained when the disease was refractory, from a patient treated with antithyroid drugs. Here the CDR3 DNA reads TGTGCCACCCTAGGAAACACCATATATTTT. Encoded protein: CATLGNTIYF.